The clone carrying this T cell receptor (beta chain) was seen at least ten times. The target antigen is unknown. The read ends 3 residues before the CDR3 terminus; that terminus is restored from the germline J gene. The CDR3 has 16 amino acids. V lost 6 bases, J lost 6 bases, and 20 bases lay in between. Germline-derived CDR1 and CDR2 are LGHNA and YNFKEQ. Here immunoSEQ multiplex PCR was the method, and the copy in TCRdb shows in-frame clones only, minus some. In total the sample includes some 40,000 clones, none of them seen once. The data originate from a study of T cell clonality in common variable immunodeficiency. Blood samples were heparinized, about 5 to 9 ml per donor. Notes on the study in general: The cause of increased CVID clonality remains unclear without subpopulation sequencing. Compared with controls, CVID subjects had fewer shared TCRbeta clones. TCRbeta clonality was increased in CVID versus healthy controls.

The V and J genes are TRBV4-2 and TRBJ1-4; no clear D. This TCR was recovered from a person aged 18 to 75 in good health. The specimen sequenced was peripheral blood mononuclear cells. CDR3 region: CASSLIYWSLDEKLFF. CDR3 DNA, as far as it was read: TGTGCCAGCAGTCTAATTTACTGGAGTCTAGATGAAAAA.